The source of this T cell receptor (beta chain) is a study of T cells in Graves' hyperthyroidism and ophthalmopathy. No progression to ophthalmopathy during 18 months of follow-up defined stable disease. Amplified TCR beta CDR3 regions derived from RNA transcripts. RT-PCR in the first round (using the HTBI primer set) targeted the TCR CDR3. From the multiplex PCR reads, TCRdb called clonotypes with MiXCR, one entry per CDR3 protein. The sample lists approximately 870,000 distinct CDR3 sequences, approximately 40% seen once, with about 9% in the top ten. The ends were cut back, 6 bases at V and 3 bases at J, with 14 bases in the middle. This CDR3 region has 14 residues.

The receptor's source is a young man with Graves' hyperthyroidism. Sequencing was done on a sample of blood. The chain uses TRBV12-3 or TRBV12-4 and TRBJ1-2, with D possibly being TRBD1 (5 bases). The CDR3 nucleotides read TGTGCCAGCAGCACGGCCAGGGAGGACTATGGCTACACCTTC. It yields the protein CASSTAREDYGYTF.